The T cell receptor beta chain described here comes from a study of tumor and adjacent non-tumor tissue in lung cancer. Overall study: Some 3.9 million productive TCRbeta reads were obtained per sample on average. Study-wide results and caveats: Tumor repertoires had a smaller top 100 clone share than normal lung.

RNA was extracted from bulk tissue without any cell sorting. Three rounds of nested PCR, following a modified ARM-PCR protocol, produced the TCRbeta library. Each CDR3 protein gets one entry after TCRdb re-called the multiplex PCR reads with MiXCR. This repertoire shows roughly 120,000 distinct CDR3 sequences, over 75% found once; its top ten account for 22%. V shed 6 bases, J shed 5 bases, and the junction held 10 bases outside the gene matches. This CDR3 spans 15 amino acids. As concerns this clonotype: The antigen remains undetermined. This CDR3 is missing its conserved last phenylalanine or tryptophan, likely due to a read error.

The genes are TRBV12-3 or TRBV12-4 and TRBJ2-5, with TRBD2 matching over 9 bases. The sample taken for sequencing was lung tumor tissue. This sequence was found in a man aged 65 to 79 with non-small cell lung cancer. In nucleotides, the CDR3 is TGTGCCAGCAGCGGGCTAGCGGGAATGGTTGAGACCCAGTACCTC. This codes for CASSGLAGMVETQYL.